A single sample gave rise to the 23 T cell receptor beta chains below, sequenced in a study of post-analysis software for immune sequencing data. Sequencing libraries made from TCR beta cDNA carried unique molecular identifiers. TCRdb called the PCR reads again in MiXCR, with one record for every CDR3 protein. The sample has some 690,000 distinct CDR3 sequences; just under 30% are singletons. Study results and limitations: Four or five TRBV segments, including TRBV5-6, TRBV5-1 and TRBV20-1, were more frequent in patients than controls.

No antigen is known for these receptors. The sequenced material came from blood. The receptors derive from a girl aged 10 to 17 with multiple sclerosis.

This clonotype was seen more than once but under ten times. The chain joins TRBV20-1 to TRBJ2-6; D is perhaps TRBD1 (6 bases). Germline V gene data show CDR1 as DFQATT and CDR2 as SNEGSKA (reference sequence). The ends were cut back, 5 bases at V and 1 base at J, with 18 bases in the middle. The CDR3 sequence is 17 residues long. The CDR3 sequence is CSADRSQVDSGANVLTF. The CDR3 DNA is TGCAGTGCTGACAGGTCCCAAGTGGATTCTGGGGCCAACGTCCTGACTTTC.

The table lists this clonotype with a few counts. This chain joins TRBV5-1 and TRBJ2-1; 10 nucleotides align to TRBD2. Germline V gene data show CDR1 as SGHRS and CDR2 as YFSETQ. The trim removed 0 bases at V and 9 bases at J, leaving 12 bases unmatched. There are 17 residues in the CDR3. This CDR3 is CASSLGLAGPGWGEQFF. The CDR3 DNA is TGCGCCAGCAGCTTGGGACTAGCGGGCCCCGGGTGGGGTGAGCAGTTCTTC.

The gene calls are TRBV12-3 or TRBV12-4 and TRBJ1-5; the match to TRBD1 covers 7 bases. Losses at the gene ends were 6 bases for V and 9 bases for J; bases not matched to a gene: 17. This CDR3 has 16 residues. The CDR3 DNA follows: TGTGCCAGCAGCGGACCCGGGACAGCCCGGAGATTGCCCCAGCATTTT. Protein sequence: CASSGPGTARRLPQHF.

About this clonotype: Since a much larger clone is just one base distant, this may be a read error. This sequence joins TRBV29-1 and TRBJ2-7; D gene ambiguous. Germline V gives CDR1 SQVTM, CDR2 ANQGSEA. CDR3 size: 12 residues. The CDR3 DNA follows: TGCAGCGTTGTTGGGTTAACCCACGAGCAGAACTTC. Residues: CSVVGLTHEQNF.

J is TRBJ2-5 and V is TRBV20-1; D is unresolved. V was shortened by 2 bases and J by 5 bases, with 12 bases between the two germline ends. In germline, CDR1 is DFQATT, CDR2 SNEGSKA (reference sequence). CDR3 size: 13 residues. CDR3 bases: TGCAGTGCTAGAATCCCTGGGTGGGAGACCCAGTACTTC. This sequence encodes CSARIPGWETQYF.

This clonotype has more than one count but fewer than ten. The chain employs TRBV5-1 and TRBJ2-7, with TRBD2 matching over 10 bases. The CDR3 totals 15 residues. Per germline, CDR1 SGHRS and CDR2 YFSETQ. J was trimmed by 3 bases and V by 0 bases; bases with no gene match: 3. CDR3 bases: TGCGCCAGCAGCTTGGGGGCTAGCGGGGGCTACGAGCAGTACTTC. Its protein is CASSLGASGGYEQYF.

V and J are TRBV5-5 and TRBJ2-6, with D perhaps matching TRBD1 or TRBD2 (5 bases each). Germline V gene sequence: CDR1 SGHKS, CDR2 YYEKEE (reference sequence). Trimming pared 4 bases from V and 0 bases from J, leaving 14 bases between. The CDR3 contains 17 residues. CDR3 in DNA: TGTGCCAGCAGCACCCCGGGACCAAGCTCTGGGGCCAACGTCCTGACTTTC. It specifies CASSTPGPSSGANVLTF.

The CDR3 coding sequence is TGTGCCAGCAGAGAACAACAAGGAAGAGCTTTCTTT. Its translation: CASREQQGRAFF. The rearrangement joins TRBV5-6 to TRBJ1-1; no clear D. The germline V gene encodes CDR1 SGHDT and CDR2 YYEEEE. V lost 5 bases and J lost 10, with 15 bases in between. This CDR3 has 12 residues. Filled out from reference TRBV5-6 and TRBJ1-1, the complete variable domain reads DAGVTQSPTHLIKTRGQQVTLRCSPKSGHDTVSWYQQALGQGPQFIFQYYEEEERQRGNFPDRFSGHQFPNYSSELNVNALLLGDSALYLCASREQQGRAFFGQGTRLTVV.

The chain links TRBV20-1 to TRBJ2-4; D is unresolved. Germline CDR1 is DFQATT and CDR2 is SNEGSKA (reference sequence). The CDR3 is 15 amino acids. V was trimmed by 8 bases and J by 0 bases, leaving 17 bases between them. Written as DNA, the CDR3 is TGCAGTAGCTTAGACCCCCAGGTAGCCAAAAACATTCAGTACTTC. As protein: CSSLDPQVAKNIQYF.

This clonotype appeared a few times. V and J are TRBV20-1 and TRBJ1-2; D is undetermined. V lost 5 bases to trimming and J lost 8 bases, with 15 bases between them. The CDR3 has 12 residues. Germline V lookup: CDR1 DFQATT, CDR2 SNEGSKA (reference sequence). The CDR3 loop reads CSAPPAARGYTF. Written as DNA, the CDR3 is TGCAGTGCTCCGCCGGCCGCCAGAGGCTACACCTTC.

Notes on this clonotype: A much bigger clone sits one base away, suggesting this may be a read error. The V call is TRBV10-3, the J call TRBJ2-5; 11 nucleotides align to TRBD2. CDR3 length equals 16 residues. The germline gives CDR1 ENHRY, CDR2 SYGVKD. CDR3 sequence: CVISGTSGGRQETQYF. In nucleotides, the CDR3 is TGTGTCATCAGTGGGACTAGCGGAGGACGCCAAGAGACCCAGTACTTC.

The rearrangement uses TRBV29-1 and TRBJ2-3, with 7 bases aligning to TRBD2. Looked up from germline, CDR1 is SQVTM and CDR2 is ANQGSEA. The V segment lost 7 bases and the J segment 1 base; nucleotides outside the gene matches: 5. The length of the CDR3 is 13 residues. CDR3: CSAKSGGTDTQYF. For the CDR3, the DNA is TGCAGCGCGAAAAGCGGGGGCACAGATACGCAGTATTTT.

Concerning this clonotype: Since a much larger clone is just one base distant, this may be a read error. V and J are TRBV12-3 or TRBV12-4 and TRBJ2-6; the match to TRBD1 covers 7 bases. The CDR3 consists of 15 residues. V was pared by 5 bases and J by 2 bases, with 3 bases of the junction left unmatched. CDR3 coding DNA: TGTGCCAGCAGTGCCGACAGGGCTGGGGCCAACGTCCTGACTTTC. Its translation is CASSADRAGANVLTF.

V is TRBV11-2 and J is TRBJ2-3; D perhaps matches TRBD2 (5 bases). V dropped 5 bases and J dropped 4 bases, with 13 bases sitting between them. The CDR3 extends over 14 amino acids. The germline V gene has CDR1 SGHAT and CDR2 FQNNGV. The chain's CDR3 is CASSPRYGADTQYF. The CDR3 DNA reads TGTGCCAGCAGCCCGCGTTACGGGGCAGATACGCAGTATTTT.

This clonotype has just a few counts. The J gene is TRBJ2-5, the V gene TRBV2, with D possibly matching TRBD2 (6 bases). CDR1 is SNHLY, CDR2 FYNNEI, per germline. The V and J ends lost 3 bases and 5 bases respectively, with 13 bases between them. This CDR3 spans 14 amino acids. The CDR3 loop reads CASSEAPGRETQYF. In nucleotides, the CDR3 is TGTGCCAGCAGTGAGGCCCCAGGGAGGGAGACCCAGTACTTC.

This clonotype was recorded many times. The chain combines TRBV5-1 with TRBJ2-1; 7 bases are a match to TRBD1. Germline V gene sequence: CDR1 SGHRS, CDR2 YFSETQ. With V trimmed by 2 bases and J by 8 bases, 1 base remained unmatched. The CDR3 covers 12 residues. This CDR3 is CASSFDRDEQFF. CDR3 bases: TGCGCCAGCAGCTTCGACAGGGATGAGCAGTTCTTC.

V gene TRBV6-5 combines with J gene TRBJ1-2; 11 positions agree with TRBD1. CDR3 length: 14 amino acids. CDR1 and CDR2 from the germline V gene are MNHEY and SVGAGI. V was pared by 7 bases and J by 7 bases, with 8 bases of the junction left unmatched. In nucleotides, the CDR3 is TGTGCCAGCACCGACGGGACAGGGGGTCGTGGCTACACCTTC. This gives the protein CASTDGTGGRGYTF.

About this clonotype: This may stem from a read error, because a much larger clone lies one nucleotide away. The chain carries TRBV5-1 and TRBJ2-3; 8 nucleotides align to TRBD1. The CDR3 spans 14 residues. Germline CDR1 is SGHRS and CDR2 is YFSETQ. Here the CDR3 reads CAGSSDRVVDTQYF. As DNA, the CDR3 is TGCGCCGGCAGCTCGGACAGGGTGGTAGATACGCAGTATTTT.

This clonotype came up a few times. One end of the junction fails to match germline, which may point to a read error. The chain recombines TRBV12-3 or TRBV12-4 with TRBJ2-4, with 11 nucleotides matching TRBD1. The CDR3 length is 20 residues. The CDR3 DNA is TGTGCCAGCAGCCGACTCTCCGGGACAGGGGGAGATCTAGCCAAAACCATTCAGTACTTC. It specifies CASSRLSGTGGDLAKTIQYF.

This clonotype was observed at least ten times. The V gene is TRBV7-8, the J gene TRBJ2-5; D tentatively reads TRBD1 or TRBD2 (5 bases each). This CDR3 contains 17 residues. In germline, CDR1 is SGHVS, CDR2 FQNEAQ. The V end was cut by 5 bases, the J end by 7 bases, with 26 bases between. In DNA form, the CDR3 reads TGTGCCAGCAGCGCGATAACTAGTAGGGACCCATCGGGGACCCAGTACTTC. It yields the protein CASSAITSRDPSGTQYF. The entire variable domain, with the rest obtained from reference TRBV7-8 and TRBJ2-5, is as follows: GAGVSQSPRYKVAKRGQDVALRCDPISGHVSLFWYQQALGQGPEFLTYFQNEAQLDKSGLPSDRFFAERPEGSVSTLKIQRTQQEDSAVYLCASSAITSRDPSGTQYFGPGTRLLVL.

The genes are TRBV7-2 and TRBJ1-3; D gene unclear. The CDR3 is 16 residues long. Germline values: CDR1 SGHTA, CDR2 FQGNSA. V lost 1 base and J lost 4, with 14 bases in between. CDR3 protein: CASSLGSTKIGNTIYF. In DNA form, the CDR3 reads TGTGCCAGCAGCTTAGGATCCACAAAAATAGGAAACACCATATATTTT.

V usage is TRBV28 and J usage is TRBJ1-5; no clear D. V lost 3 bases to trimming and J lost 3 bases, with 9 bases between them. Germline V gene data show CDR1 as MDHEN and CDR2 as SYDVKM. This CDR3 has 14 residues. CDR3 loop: CASSLIGDNQPQHF. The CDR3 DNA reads TGTGCCAGCAGTTTGATCGGAGACAATCAGCCCCAGCATTTT.

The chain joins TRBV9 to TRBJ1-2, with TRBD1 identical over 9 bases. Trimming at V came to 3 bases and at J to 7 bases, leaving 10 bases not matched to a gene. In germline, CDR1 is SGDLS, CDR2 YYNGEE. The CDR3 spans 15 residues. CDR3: CASSALQGAPIGYTF. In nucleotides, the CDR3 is TGTGCCAGCAGCGCCTTACAGGGGGCGCCAATTGGCTACACCTTC.